This T cell receptor beta chain was sequenced in a study of shared clonotypes between healthy human individuals. The naive CD8 subset, CD45RO-negative cells positively selected for CCR7, excluded terminally differentiated effector memory CD45RA+ cells. TCRdb keeps only in-frame clones here, not all; method: immunoSEQ multiplex PCR. The sample lists 550,000 to 750,000 clones; around 90% were seen once. The V gene lost 4 bases and the J gene lost 3 bases, with 10 bases spanning the gap. The CDR3 extends over 13 amino acids. Germline CDR1 SNHLY, CDR2 FYNNEI. Sequencing was done on a sample of naive CD8+ T cells sorted from blood. The rearrangement links TRBV2 to TRBJ2-7; D uncertain. The TCR originated in a man aged 30 to 45 in good health. The CDR3 nucleotides are TGTGCCAGCAGTGTGGGCGGTAACTACGAGCAGTACTTC. Its translation is CASSVGGNYEQYF.